This entry describes one T cell receptor (beta chain). Its antigen is unknown. The data are from a study of T cell responses to AZD1222 COVID-19 vaccine. Study details: Timing groups of about 4 and about 12 weeks for second doses were pooled. Study-level findings and limits: Two doses of AZD1222 preceded a rise in Spike-specific TCR breadth and depth. Females outnumbered males among donors, who were mostly white British; clonal diversity was possibly underestimated.

Germline CDR1 and CDR2: SGDLS and YYNGEE. The V end was cut by 0 bases, the J end by 4 bases, with 11 bases between. This CDR3 has 15 residues. Using immunoSEQ multiplex PCR, the repertoire was profiled, and TCRdb retains in-frame clones only, with some absent. This sample carries approximately 190,000 clones, roughly 88% of them seen once, and the ten largest clones take approximately 0.98%. The source is an adult in good health. This specimen consisted of peripheral blood, obtained on day 0 of AZD1222 vaccination. This chain uses TRBV9 with TRBJ1-5; D possibly corresponds to TRBD1 (6 bases). CDR3 coding DNA: TGTGCCAGCAGCGTAGGGGGGGCAGGGAATCAGCCCCAGCATTTT. Protein product: CASSVGGAGNQPQHF.